A selection of T cell receptor beta chains follows, all from one sample in a study of blood T cell repertoires in COVID-19. Libraries were prepared by immunoSEQ multiplex PCR; TCRdb keeps only in-frame clonotypes and omits some of them. The table has roughly 160,000 clones, roughly 78% seen once. The material sequenced was peripheral blood. The receptors originated from a woman aged 60-75 years with COVID-19, enrolled during active disease. Both conserved end residues are part of each CDR3. Fields, in order: D gene, V gene, clone size, J gene, CDR3 protein, CDR3 DNA. D genes are given only for firm matches. Rows give clone size only sometimes, using once, few, many, or a class for an expanded clone.

d_call: .; v_call: TRBV29-1; clone_size: .; j_call: TRBJ2-3; cdr3_aa: CSVSSPSTDTQYF; cdr3_nt: TGCAGCGTTTCTAGCCCCTCGACAGATACGCAGTATTTT
d_call: .; v_call: TRBV4-3; clone_size: .; j_call: TRBJ2-3; cdr3_aa: CASSQSRVTTDTQYF; cdr3_nt: TGCGCCAGCAGCCAATCCAGGGTGACGACAGATACGCAGTATTTT
d_call: TRBD1; v_call: TRBV29-1; clone_size: .; j_call: TRBJ1-2; cdr3_aa: CSVAGTGRNYGYTF; cdr3_nt: TGCAGCGTCGCCGGGACAGGTCGTAACTATGGCTACACCTTC
d_call: TRBD1; v_call: TRBV19; clone_size: .; j_call: TRBJ1-2; cdr3_aa: CASSKGTASSNYGYTF; cdr3_nt: TGTGCCAGTAGTAAGGGGACAGCATCGTCTAACTATGGCTACACCTTC
d_call: .; v_call: TRBV28; clone_size: .; j_call: TRBJ1-3; cdr3_aa: CASSFAGVGNTIYF; cdr3_nt: TGTGCCAGCAGTTTTGCGGGAGTTGGAAACACCATATATTTT
d_call: .; v_call: TRBV2; clone_size: .; j_call: TRBJ1-2; cdr3_aa: CASSVGRVVGYGYTF; cdr3_nt: TGTGCCAGCAGTGTGGGCAGGGTGGTGGGCTATGGCTACACCTTC
d_call: .; v_call: TRBV2; clone_size: .; j_call: TRBJ2-3; cdr3_aa: CASSAGHSSTDTQYF; cdr3_nt: TGTGCCAGCAGTGCGGGACATTCTAGCACAGATACGCAGTATTTT
d_call: TRBD2; v_call: TRBV5-4; clone_size: .; j_call: TRBJ2-5; cdr3_aa: CASSLYSGRYQETQYF; cdr3_nt: TGTGCCAGCAGCTTGTATAGCGGGCGGTACCAAGAGACCCAGTACTTC
d_call: TRBD2; v_call: TRBV7-9; clone_size: .; j_call: TRBJ2-7; cdr3_aa: CASSTAGGSEQYF; cdr3_nt: TGTGCCAGCAGCACAGCGGGAGGATCCGAGCAGTACTTC
d_call: .; v_call: TRBV11-2; clone_size: few; j_call: TRBJ1-1; cdr3_aa: CASSLGGQGTEAFF; cdr3_nt: TGTGCCAGCAGCTTAGGGGGGCAGGGCACTGAAGCTTTCTTT
d_call: .; v_call: TRBV19; clone_size: few; j_call: TRBJ1-1; cdr3_aa: CASSIRTRADTEAFF; cdr3_nt: TGTGCCAGTAGTATAAGGACAAGGGCTGACACTGAAGCTTTCTTT
d_call: TRBD1; v_call: TRBV5-1; clone_size: .; j_call: TRBJ1-2; cdr3_aa: CASSLEGTGGPANYGYTF; cdr3_nt: TGCGCCAGCAGCTTGGAGGGGACAGGGGGACCAGCTAACTATGGCTACACCTTC
d_call: TRBD1; v_call: TRBV19; clone_size: .; j_call: TRBJ2-3; cdr3_aa: CASSGQGTDTQYF; cdr3_nt: TGTGCCAGTTCTGGACAGGGCACAGATACGCAGTATTTT
d_call: .; v_call: TRBV3-1/TRBV3-2; clone_size: .; j_call: TRBJ2-7; cdr3_aa: CASSQGQTQGAF; cdr3_nt: TGTGCCAGCAGCCAAGGACAGACCCAGGGCGCCTTC
d_call: .; v_call: TRBV24-1; clone_size: .; j_call: TRBJ2-5; cdr3_aa: CATSPSQGGWETQYF; cdr3_nt: TGTGCCACCAGTCCTTCACAGGGCGGTTGGGAGACCCAGTACTTC
d_call: TRBD2; v_call: TRBV19; clone_size: .; j_call: TRBJ2-3; cdr3_aa: CASSIGLADYSTDTQYF; cdr3_nt: TGTGCCAGTAGTATAGGGCTAGCGGACTATAGCACAGATACGCAGTATTTT
d_call: .; v_call: TRBV18; clone_size: few; j_call: TRBJ1-1; cdr3_aa: CASSRLRDTSNTEAFF; cdr3_nt: TGTGCCAGCTCACGTCTCCGGGACACCTCGAACACTGAAGCTTTCTTT
d_call: .; v_call: TRBV28; clone_size: .; j_call: TRBJ2-7; cdr3_aa: CASSLGPLEQYF; cdr3_nt: TGTGCCAGCAGTTTAGGGCCCCTGGAGCAGTACTTC
d_call: TRBD2; v_call: TRBV27; clone_size: .; j_call: TRBJ2-2; cdr3_aa: CASSARLAGDTGELFF; cdr3_nt: TGTGCCAGCAGTGCCCGACTAGCGGGGGACACCGGGGAGCTGTTTTTT
d_call: .; v_call: TRBV29-1; clone_size: .; j_call: TRBJ2-7; cdr3_aa: CSVAPRPYEQYF; cdr3_nt: TGCAGCGTTGCCCCCAGGCCCTACGAGCAGTACTTC
d_call: .; v_call: TRBV6-5; clone_size: .; j_call: TRBJ1-2; cdr3_aa: CASSYLGGNGYTF; cdr3_nt: TGTGCCAGCAGTTACTTAGGGGGAAATGGCTACACCTTC
d_call: TRBD2; v_call: TRBV5-4; clone_size: .; j_call: TRBJ2-3; cdr3_aa: CASSLGLSPTSGSTDTQYF; cdr3_nt: TGTGCCAGCAGCTTGGGCCTCTCCCCAACTAGCGGTAGCACAGATACGCAGTATTTT
d_call: .; v_call: TRBV20-1; clone_size: .; j_call: TRBJ2-7; cdr3_aa: CSASHQRAYEQYF; cdr3_nt: TGCAGTGCTAGTCACCAGCGGGCCTACGAGCAGTACTTC
d_call: TRBD2; v_call: TRBV10-3; clone_size: .; j_call: TRBJ2-7; cdr3_aa: CAISPGAGGFEQYF; cdr3_nt: TGTGCCATCAGTCCCGGAGCGGGAGGCTTCGAGCAGTACTTC
d_call: TRBD1; v_call: TRBV27; clone_size: .; j_call: TRBJ1-1; cdr3_aa: CASSLRAGGAYTEAFF; cdr3_nt: TGTGCCAGCAGTTTACGCGCAGGGGGCGCGTACACTGAAGCTTTCTTT
d_call: .; v_call: TRBV3-1/TRBV3-2; clone_size: few; j_call: TRBJ1-1; cdr3_aa: CASSPMRDTEAFF; cdr3_nt: TGTGCCAGCAGCCCAATGAGGGACACTGAAGCTTTCTTT
d_call: .; v_call: TRBV18; clone_size: once; j_call: TRBJ1-6; cdr3_aa: CASSLSTQRAGRDSPLHF; cdr3_nt: TGTGCCAGCTCATTATCAACACAGAGGGCAGGACGGGATTCACCCCTCCACTTT
d_call: TRBD1; v_call: TRBV5-5; clone_size: few; j_call: TRBJ1-4; cdr3_aa: CASSRTGDINEKLFF; cdr3_nt: TGTGCCAGCTCTCGGACAGGGGACATTAATGAAAAACTGTTTTTT
d_call: .; v_call: TRBV4-2; clone_size: .; j_call: TRBJ1-5; cdr3_aa: CASSQDRGMGPQHF; cdr3_nt: TGTGCCAGCAGCCAAGATCGGGGTATGGGGCCCCAGCATTTT
d_call: TRBD1; v_call: TRBV29-1; clone_size: .; j_call: TRBJ2-7; cdr3_aa: CSVDHQGDEQYF; cdr3_nt: TGCAGCGTTGATCATCAGGGGGACGAGCAGTACTTC
d_call: TRBD2; v_call: TRBV19; clone_size: once; j_call: TRBJ2-1; cdr3_aa: CASSIAAGDFDEQFF; cdr3_nt: TGTGCCAGTAGTATAGCAGCGGGAGACTTCGATGAGCAGTTCTTC
d_call: TRBD1; v_call: TRBV25-1; clone_size: .; j_call: TRBJ2-5; cdr3_aa: CASSEDRGGETQYF; cdr3_nt: TGTGCCAGCAGTGAAGACAGGGGGGGAGAGACCCAGTACTTC
d_call: .; v_call: TRBV5-5; clone_size: .; j_call: TRBJ1-3; cdr3_aa: CASSGGGPGTSGNTIYF; cdr3_nt: TGTGCCAGCAGCGGCGGGGGGCCCGGAACCTCTGGAAACACCATATATTTT
d_call: .; v_call: TRBV10-3; clone_size: .; j_call: TRBJ2-1; cdr3_aa: CATADGGSYNEQFF; cdr3_nt: TGTGCCACCGCGGACGGAGGCTCCTACAATGAGCAGTTCTTC
d_call: .; v_call: TRBV18; clone_size: .; j_call: TRBJ2-1; cdr3_aa: CASSPGHEQFF; cdr3_nt: TGTGCCAGCTCACCGGGGCATGAGCAGTTCTTC
d_call: .; v_call: TRBV19; clone_size: .; j_call: TRBJ1-6; cdr3_aa: CASSTRPGTYENSPLHF; cdr3_nt: TGTGCCAGTAGTACGAGACCTGGGACATATGAGAATTCACCCCTCCACTTT
d_call: .; v_call: TRBV19; clone_size: few; j_call: TRBJ1-1; cdr3_aa: CASSFQRDTEAFF; cdr3_nt: TGTGCCAGTAGTTTTCAACGAGACACTGAAGCTTTCTTT
d_call: TRBD2; v_call: TRBV5-1; clone_size: .; j_call: TRBJ2-5; cdr3_aa: CASSLGRGAYQETQYF; cdr3_nt: TGCGCCAGCAGCCTCGGGCGGGGGGCGTACCAAGAGACCCAGTACTTC
d_call: .; v_call: TRBV9; clone_size: few; j_call: TRBJ1-2; cdr3_aa: CASSPRGGLDYGYTF; cdr3_nt: TGTGCCAGCAGCCCCCGGGGGGGGCTGGACTATGGCTACACCTTC
d_call: .; v_call: TRBV4-1; clone_size: .; j_call: TRBJ2-5; cdr3_aa: CASSWTEGETQYF; cdr3_nt: TGCGCCAGCAGCTGGACGGAGGGGGAGACCCAGTACTTC
d_call: TRBD2; v_call: TRBV7-2; clone_size: .; j_call: TRBJ2-1; cdr3_aa: CASSRWTGGPGNEQFF; cdr3_nt: TGTGCCAGCAGCCGCTGGACGGGGGGGCCTGGAAATGAGCAGTTCTTC
d_call: .; v_call: TRBV5-1; clone_size: .; j_call: TRBJ2-1; cdr3_aa: CASSLALNEQFF; cdr3_nt: TGCGCCAGCAGCTTGGCCCTGAATGAGCAGTTCTTC
d_call: .; v_call: TRBV7-2; clone_size: .; j_call: TRBJ1-1; cdr3_aa: CASMRVKVNTEAFF; cdr3_nt: TGTGCCAGCATGAGGGTTAAGGTGAACACTGAAGCTTTCTTT
d_call: .; v_call: TRBV27; clone_size: .; j_call: TRBJ2-7; cdr3_aa: CASSLNEQTYEQYF; cdr3_nt: TGTGCCAGCAGTTTAAATGAACAGACCTACGAGCAGTACTTC
d_call: TRBD1; v_call: TRBV7-8; clone_size: few; j_call: TRBJ1-2; cdr3_aa: CASSLVGTGDGYGYTF; cdr3_nt: TGTGCCAGCAGCTTAGTTGGGACAGGGGATGGCTATGGCTACACCTTC
d_call: .; v_call: TRBV6-5; clone_size: once; j_call: TRBJ1-2; cdr3_aa: CASSEVARGVYGYTF; cdr3_nt: TGTGCCAGCAGCGAGGTGGCCAGGGGTGTCTATGGCTACACCTTC
d_call: .; v_call: TRBV30; clone_size: .; j_call: TRBJ1-6; cdr3_aa: CAWSRGGNSPLHF; cdr3_nt: TGTGCCTGGAGTCGGGGTGGCAATTCACCCCTCCACTTT
d_call: .; v_call: TRBV19; clone_size: .; j_call: TRBJ2-1; cdr3_aa: CASSPALGGRGPYNEQFF; cdr3_nt: TGTGCCAGTAGTCCGGCTTTAGGGGGGAGGGGACCCTACAATGAGCAGTTCTTC
d_call: .; v_call: TRBV4-2; clone_size: .; j_call: TRBJ2-7; cdr3_aa: CASSQDFMGQTYEQYF; cdr3_nt: TGTGCCAGCAGCCAAGATTTTATGGGCCAGACCTACGAGCAGTACTTC
d_call: .; v_call: TRBV9; clone_size: .; j_call: TRBJ1-2; cdr3_aa: CASSVSPSVGHGYTF; cdr3_nt: TGTGCCAGCAGCGTAAGCCCGTCGGTGGGCCATGGCTACACCTTC
d_call: TRBD1; v_call: TRBV25-1; clone_size: .; j_call: TRBJ1-2; cdr3_aa: CASSGPGTVYNYGYTF; cdr3_nt: TGTGCCAGCAGTGGCCCAGGGACAGTATATAACTATGGCTACACCTTC
d_call: TRBD2; v_call: TRBV28; clone_size: once; j_call: TRBJ2-2; cdr3_aa: CASRLIAGADTGELFF; cdr3_nt: TGTGCCAGCAGACTAATAGCGGGAGCGGACACCGGGGAGCTGTTTTTT
d_call: TRBD1; v_call: TRBV28; clone_size: .; j_call: TRBJ1-2; cdr3_aa: CASATPDRGFVNYGYTF; cdr3_nt: TGTGCCAGCGCCACCCCCGACAGGGGTTTTGTGAACTATGGCTACACCTTC
d_call: TRBD1; v_call: TRBV15; clone_size: .; j_call: TRBJ1-1; cdr3_aa: CATSRGPQGANTEAFF; cdr3_nt: TGTGCCACCAGCAGAGGACCACAGGGGGCGAACACTGAAGCTTTCTTT
d_call: TRBD2; v_call: TRBV5-4; clone_size: .; j_call: TRBJ2-3; cdr3_aa: CASSPRGGDTDTQYF; cdr3_nt: TGTGCCAGCAGCCCGCGGGGGGGCGACACAGATACGCAGTATTTT
d_call: .; v_call: TRBV3-1/TRBV3-2; clone_size: .; j_call: TRBJ2-4; cdr3_aa: CASSQDLPGAGKNIQYF; cdr3_nt: TGTGCCAGCAGCCAAGATCTACCAGGGGCGGGCAAAAACATTCAGTACTTC
d_call: .; v_call: TRBV7-2; clone_size: .; j_call: TRBJ1-2; cdr3_aa: CASSLVEDLRSGYTF; cdr3_nt: TGTGCCAGCAGCTTAGTAGAGGATCTTCGTAGTGGCTACACCTTC
d_call: TRBD2; v_call: TRBV11-3; clone_size: .; j_call: TRBJ2-2; cdr3_aa: CASSPGLGQTGRGELFF; cdr3_nt: TGTGCCAGCAGCCCCGGACTCGGGCAGACCGGGAGGGGGGAGCTGTTTTTT